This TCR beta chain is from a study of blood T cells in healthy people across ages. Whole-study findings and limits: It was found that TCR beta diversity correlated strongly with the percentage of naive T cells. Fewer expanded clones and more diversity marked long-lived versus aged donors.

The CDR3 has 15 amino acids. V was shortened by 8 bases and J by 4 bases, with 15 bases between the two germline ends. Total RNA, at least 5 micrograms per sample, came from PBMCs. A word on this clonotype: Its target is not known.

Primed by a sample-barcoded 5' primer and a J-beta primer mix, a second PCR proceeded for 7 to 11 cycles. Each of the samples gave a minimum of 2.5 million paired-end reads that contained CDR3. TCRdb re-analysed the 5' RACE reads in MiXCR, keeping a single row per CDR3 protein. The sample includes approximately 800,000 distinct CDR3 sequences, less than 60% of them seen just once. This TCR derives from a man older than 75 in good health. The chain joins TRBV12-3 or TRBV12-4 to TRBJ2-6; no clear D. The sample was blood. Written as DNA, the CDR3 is TGTGCCAGCCCCAATCGAGATTACGGGGCCAACGTCCTGACTTTC. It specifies CASPNRDYGANVLTF.